These 26 T cell receptor beta chains originate from one sample sequenced in a study of beta chain features in type 1 diabetes. Study findings and constraints: There was a moderate but significant shortening of TCRB CDR3s in all four CD4+ subsets of Type 1 diabetes patients.

The study reverse transcribed the entire isolated RNA, so it sequenced expressed TCRB transcripts. Libraries were prepared by immunoSEQ multiplex PCR; TCRdb keeps only in-frame clonotypes and omits some of them. The sample yields about 260,000 clones, about 20% seen once. Their specific antigens are unknown. Sequencing was done on a sample of naive CD4+ T cells from blood. These receptors came from a woman in her thirties or forties with type 1 diabetes.

This clone has only a few counts. The rearrangement uses TRBV4-3 and TRBJ1-2; TRBD1 agrees at 9 bases. J lost 3 bases, V lost 4 bases, and 3 bases had no gene match. Germline V lookup: CDR1 LGHNA, CDR2 YSLEER. The CDR3 spans 14 residues. The CDR3 protein is CASSPRDRDYGYTF. The CDR3 bases are TGCGCCAGCAGCCCCAGGGACAGGGACTATGGCTACACCTTC.

This chain joins TRBV18 and TRBJ2-1, with D possibly being TRBD2 (6 bases). Trimming cost V 4 bases and J 7 bases, with 20 bases left between them. Germline-derived CDR1 and CDR2 are KGHSH and LQKENI. The CDR3 runs to 16 residues. The CDR3: CASSRASSGSGNEQFF. The CDR3 nucleotides are TGTGCCAGCTCACGGGCCTCTTCAGGGAGCGGGAATGAGCAGTTCTTC.

This CDR3 is CSVEIVRGRGYTF. The CDR3 DNA sequence: TGCAGCGTTGAAATTGTAAGGGGGCGAGGCTACACCTTC. The V and J genes are TRBV29-1 and TRBJ1-2; 7 bases agree with TRBD1. The germline V gene encodes CDR1 SQVTM and CDR2 ANQGSEA. The CDR3 extends over 13 amino acids. V gave up 2 bases and J gave up 8 bases; unmatched junction bases: 8.

The V gene is TRBV18, the J gene TRBJ1-5; 12 positions agree with TRBD1. Germline CDR1 and CDR2: KGHSH and LQKENI. V shed 6 bases and J 7 bases; nucleotides not matched to a gene: 7. The CDR3 has 15 amino acids. The DNA of the CDR3 is TGTGCCAGCTCGTCCGGGACAGGGGGCGGGCAGCCCCAGCATTTT. Protein: CASSSGTGGGQPQHF.

CDR3 amino acids: CASTPRPTETQYF. CDR3 coding DNA: TGTGCCAGCACCCCCAGGCCGACGGAGACCCAGTACTTC. The genes are TRBV5-6 and TRBJ2-5, with D unclear. This CDR3 has 13 amino acids. CDR1 and CDR2 (germline): SGHDT, YYEEEE. Trimming shortened V by 6 bases and J by 5 bases, and 14 bases separated the two germline ends.

Only a few counts were recorded for this clone. The chain joins TRBV4-3 to TRBJ2-1; perhaps TRBD2 as D (5 bases). The V gene lost 4 bases and the J gene lost 10 bases, with 20 bases spanning the gap. The CDR3 has 15 amino acids. Germline values: CDR1 LGHNA, CDR2 YSLEER. The CDR3 here is CASSPSSANRREQFF. The CDR3 DNA follows: TGCGCCAGCAGCCCGTCGTCGGCCAACCGGAGGGAGCAGTTCTTC.

This chain uses TRBV9 with TRBJ2-7; D uncertain. Germline values: CDR1 SGDLS, CDR2 YYNGEE. CDR3 length: 13 amino acids. V shed 3 bases and J shed 2 bases, with 9 bases lying between them. The CDR3 DNA is TGTGCCAGCAGCGCTCCCCCGGCCTACGAGCAGTACTTC. This encodes CASSAPPAYEQYF. Combining the CDR3 with reference TRBV9 and TRBJ2-7 gives the whole variable domain DSGVTQTPKHLITATGQRVTLRCSPRSGDLSVYWYQQSLDQGLQFLIQYYNGEERAKGNILERFSAQQFPDLHSELNLSSLELGDSALYFCASSAPPAYEQYFGPGTRLTVT.

This clone was seen a handful of times. V and J are TRBV10-3 and TRBJ2-3; 7 nucleotides line up with TRBD1. Germline V CDR1 and CDR2: ENHRY, SYGVKD. CDR3 size: 17 residues. V was pared by 0 bases and J by 3 bases, with 9 bases of the junction left unmatched. CDR3 DNA sequence: TGTGCCATCAGTGAGTCGAGAGGGGGCGGCTTAACAGATACGCAGTATTTT. As protein: CAISESRGGGLTDTQYF.

V usage is TRBV15 and J usage is TRBJ2-1; 12 bases are a match to TRBD2. Trimming removed 0 bases from V and 8 bases from J; junction bases left unmatched: 11. The CDR3 is 18 residues long. From germline, CDR1 is LNHNV and CDR2 YYDKDF (reference sequence). CDR3 sequence (DNA): TGTGCCACCAGCAGAGATCGCCTTCTAGCGGGAGGGCTCGATGAGCAGTTCTTC. Protein sequence: CATSRDRLLAGGLDEQFF.

V gene TRBV28 combines with J gene TRBJ2-5, with D perhaps matching TRBD1 (8 bases). Germline lookup yields CDR1 MDHEN and CDR2 SYDVKM. The CDR3 covers 16 residues. V gave up 3 bases and J gave up 5 bases, with 19 bases separating them. The CDR3 DNA is TGTGCCAGCAGTTTCTCTGGACAGGGAGGGGAGGAGACCCAGTACTTC. Its protein product is CASSFSGQGGEETQYF.

As regards this clone: The same CDR3 can be traced to other DNA sequences in this sample. The rearrangement links TRBV9 to TRBJ1-5; D not certain. CDR1 and CDR2 from the germline V gene are SGDLS and YYNGEE. CDR3 length: 15 residues. Trimming shortened V by 0 bases and J by 3 bases, and 10 bases separated the two germline ends. The chain's CDR3 is CASSVGAGNNQPQHF. DNA for the CDR3: TGTGCCAGCAGCGTAGGGGCAGGTAACAATCAGCCCCAGCATTTT.

This clone was counted only a few times. The J gene is TRBJ2-1, the V gene TRBV7-9; D is possibly TRBD1 (5 bases). The CDR3 extends over 14 amino acids. V was cut by 1 base and J by 5 bases, with 9 bases left in between. CDR1 and CDR2 from the germline V gene are SEHNR and FQNEAQ (reference sequence). The CDR3 loop reads CASSLGGADNEQFF. In DNA, the CDR3 is TGTGCCAGCAGCTTAGGGGGCGCGGACAATGAGCAGTTCTTC.

The V and J genes are TRBV28 and TRBJ1-2; the D is unclear. The CDR3 runs to 14 residues. V gave up 6 bases and J gave up 2 bases, with 13 bases separating them. Germline V gene lookup returns CDR1 MDHEN and CDR2 SYDVKM. CDR3 coding DNA: TGTGCCAGCAGCCCCTTCGAGGCAAACTATGGCTACACCTTC. Translated: CASSPFEANYGYTF.

The V and J genes are TRBV5-1 and TRBJ2-7; 7 bases agree with TRBD1. CDR1 SGHRS and CDR2 YFSETQ come from the germline V gene. The CDR3 runs to 14 residues. J gave up 5 bases and V 2 bases, and 7 bases lay outside the gene matches. The CDR3 spells CASSLQGSFDEQYF. The CDR3 coding sequence is TGCGCCAGCAGCTTACAGGGGAGTTTCGACGAGCAGTACTTC.

This clone has just a few counts. The rearrangement uses TRBV5-1 and TRBJ2-3; D perhaps matches TRBD2 (5 bases). The CDR3 is 16 amino acids. V lost 0 bases and J 0 bases, leaving 11 bases between the germline ends. Germline values: CDR1 SGHRS, CDR2 YFSETQ. The CDR3 region has the DNA TGCGCCAGCAGCTTGGAAGCGGAGGCTAGCACAGATACGCAGTATTTT. It encodes CASSLEAEASTDTQYF.

The chain is built from TRBV29-1 and TRBJ1-1, with 7 positions matching TRBD1. Germline loops: CDR1 SQVTM, CDR2 ANQGSEA. V was clipped by 6 bases and J by 0 bases; unmatched bases: 4. The CDR3 is made up of 13 amino acids. The DNA for the CDR3 is TGCAGCGTCTCGACAGGGTTGAACACTGAAGCTTTCTTT. It translates to CSVSTGLNTEAFF.

V usage is TRBV18 and J usage is TRBJ2-1, with D unclear. This CDR3 spans 15 amino acids. The germline V gene has CDR1 KGHSH and CDR2 LQKENI. V was clipped by 0 bases and J by 0 bases, with 6 bases between them. The CDR3 nucleotides are TGTGCCAGCTCACCACCGGAGAGCTCCTACAATGAGCAGTTCTTC. Translation gives CASSPPESSYNEQFF.

The chain combines TRBV7-6 with TRBJ2-5; weak D call: TRBD1 (5 bases). Trimming removed 3 bases from V and 1 base from J, with 6 bases in between. The germline gives CDR1 SGHVS, CDR2 FNYEAQ. The CDR3 is 13 residues long. CDR3 DNA sequence: TGTGCCAGCAGCTTGGGGCCCCAAGAGACCCAGTACTTC. Amino acid sequence: CASSLGPQETQYF.

CDR3 bases: TGTGCCAGCAGTTTAGTCCTCCCCAATCAGCCCCAGCATTTT. It is translated as CASSLVLPNQPQHF. The J gene is TRBJ1-5, the V gene TRBV28; D is ambiguous. This CDR3 comprises 14 residues. The V and J ends lost 2 bases and 3 bases respectively, with 8 bases between them. Germline assignment: CDR1 MDHEN and CDR2 SYDVKM. Combining the CDR3 with reference TRBV28 and TRBJ1-5 gives the whole variable domain DVKVTQSSRYLVKRTGEKVFLECVQDMDHENMFWYRQDPGLGLRLIYFSYDVKMKEKGDIPEGYSVSREKKERFSLILESASTNQTSMYLCASSLVLPNQPQHFGDGTRLSIL.

This clone was seen a handful of times. The chain is built from TRBV9 and TRBJ1-4; 9 bases align to TRBD1. J lost 8 bases, V lost 4 bases, and 6 bases had no gene match. The CDR3 spans 14 residues. CDR1 and CDR2 (germline): SGDLS, YYNGEE. CDR3 sequence: CASSRQGGQEKLFF. CDR3 bases: TGTGCCAGCAGCCGACAGGGGGGGCAGGAAAAACTGTTTTTT.

The J gene is TRBJ1-6, the V gene TRBV7-2; no reliable D call. Germline V gene data show CDR1 as SGHTA and CDR2 as FQGNSA. The CDR3 runs 13 residues. Trimming cost V 4 bases and J 2 bases, with 3 bases left between them. The CDR3 spells CASSSAYNSPLHF. The DNA for the CDR3 is TGTGCCAGCAGCTCGGCCTATAATTCACCCCTCCACTTT.

The V and J genes are TRBV28 and TRBJ2-1; TRBD2 is a possible D gene (7 bases). The germline V gene encodes CDR1 MDHEN and CDR2 SYDVKM. This CDR3 spans 22 amino acids. With 6 bases removed from V and 7 bases from J, the gap between germline ends came to 40 bases. Written as DNA, the CDR3 is TGTGCCAGCAGCAATCTCCAGGGTTTGACGGGGGGCAGAAAAGAACCGCTTAATGAGCAGTTCTTC. Its protein product is CASSNLQGLTGGRKEPLNEQFF. Full variable domain (rest looked up from reference TRBV28 and TRBJ2-1): DVKVTQSSRYLVKRTGEKVFLECVQDMDHENMFWYRQDPGLGLRLIYFSYDVKMKEKGDIPEGYSVSREKKERFSLILESASTNQTSMYLCASSNLQGLTGGRKEPLNEQFFGPGTRLTVL.

CDR3 sequence reads: CASSYSGQSQNTIYF. CDR3 nucleotide sequence: TGTGCCAGCAGTTACTCGGGACAGTCCCAAAACACCATATATTTT. This sequence joins TRBV6-5 and TRBJ1-3; 7 bases are a match to TRBD1. Germline loops: CDR1 MNHEY, CDR2 SVGAGI. CDR3 length equals 15 residues. The ends lost 0 bases at V and 6 bases at J; junction bases unmatched: 5.

This clone was observed a few times. The rearrangement links TRBV7-9 to TRBJ1-3; possible D gene TRBD1, 5 bases. This CDR3 has 14 amino acids. Looked up from germline, CDR1 is SEHNR and CDR2 is FQNEAQ (reference sequence). Between the trimmed V and J ends, which lost 11 bases and 0 bases, there was a span of 14 bases. The CDR3 protein is CAGGGEDSGNTIYF. CDR3 nucleotides: TGTGCCGGCGGGGGGGAAGACTCTGGAAACACCATATATTTT.

This clone has only a few counts. This chain links TRBV7-2 with TRBJ2-1; the match to TRBD1 covers 8 bases. Germline CDR1 and CDR2: SGHTA and FQGNSA. CDR3 length: 13 residues. V trimming: 5 bases; J trimming: 8 bases; junction bases outside the gene matches: 5. The CDR3 bases are TGTGCCAGCAGCCGCGACAGGGGTCATGAGCAGTTCTTC. Encoded protein: CASSRDRGHEQFF.

The J gene is TRBJ1-5, the V gene TRBV4-3, with D perhaps matching TRBD1 (5 bases). Germline V gene lookup returns CDR1 LGHNA and CDR2 YSLEER. V lost 4 bases and J lost 5, with 12 bases in between. This CDR3 region has 14 residues. Here the CDR3 reads CASSPVARDQPQHF. CDR3 DNA: TGCGCCAGCAGCCCTGTGGCCAGGGATCAGCCCCAGCATTTT.